The sample holds a few counts of the clone carrying this T cell receptor (beta chain). Trimming stripped 2 bases from V and 3 bases from J, with 11 bases between. The germline V gene encodes CDR1 WNHNN and CDR2 SYGVQD (reference sequence). The CDR3 length is 14 residues. This record belongs to a study of cytomegalovirus exposure and HLA in healthy donors. Study information: Genotyping showed approximately 81% of 398 donors falling in the Caucasian-associated ancestry cluster.

PCR employed 60 Vbeta and 13 Jbeta primers. Repertoires were generated with immunoSEQ multiplex PCR, while TCRdb's copy carries only in-frame clones and drops some. The sample contains 150,000 to 200,000 clones, around two thirds of which appear only once. What was sequenced was PBMCs. This clonotype was obtained from a young man in good health and CMV-seropositive. This sequence joins TRBV10-1 and TRBJ2-7; the D gene is possibly TRBD1 (6 bases). The CDR3 loop reads CASSEAGARYEQYF. The CDR3 nucleotides read TGCGCCAGCAGTGAGGCAGGGGCGCGCTACGAGCAGTACTTC.